Presented here are 16 T cell receptor beta chains from one specimen sequenced in a study of Graves' ophthalmopathy and Graves' hyperthyroidism. CDR3 regions of TCR beta were amplified from RNA transcripts. Second-round multiplex PCR came after a first-round RT-PCR that employed HTBI primers. One entry per CDR3 protein results from TCRdb running MiXCR on the multiplex PCR reads. The top ten hold roughly 6.9% of the sample, which has fewer than 650,000 distinct CDR3 sequences, about 20% seen once. Specimen: peripheral blood. Receptors were obtained from a young woman with stable Graves' hyperthyroidism. Some clones in this sample may be carry-over from other donors' samples.

The chain couples TRBV5-1 to TRBJ2-7; the D is unclear. The CDR3 extends over 13 amino acids. Trimming stripped 4 bases from V and 5 bases from J, with 13 bases between. Germline V lookup: CDR1 SGHRS, CDR2 YFSETQ. The CDR3 sequence: CASSPLIGNEQYF. The CDR3 DNA is TGCGCCAGCAGCCCCCTAATAGGGAACGAGCAGTACTTC. Variable domain in full (rest from reference TRBV5-1 and TRBJ2-7): KAGVTQTPRYLIKTRGQQVTLSCSPISGHRSVSWYQQTPGQGLQFLFEYFSETQRNKGNFPGRFSGRQFSNSRSEMNVSTLELGDSALYLCASSPLIGNEQYFGPGTRLTVT.

This clonotype appeared many times. V is TRBV6-1 and J is TRBJ1-3, with 9 bases identical to TRBD1. The J segment lost 2 bases and the V segment lost 0 bases, leaving 2 bases of the junction unmatched. CDR3 length: 16 amino acids. The germline gives CDR1 MNHNS, CDR2 SASEGT. The CDR3 DNA reads TGTGCCAGCAGTGAAGCGGGACAGGGAACTGGAAACACCATATATTTT. This gives the protein CASSEAGQGTGNTIYF.

This clonotype has a count of ten or more. The rearrangement uses TRBV20-1 and TRBJ2-6, with TRBD1 matching over 10 bases. Unmatched junction bases numbered 10, after V lost 0 bases and J lost 2 bases. This CDR3 has 19 residues. The germline V gene encodes CDR1 DFQATT and CDR2 SNEGSKA (reference sequence). CDR3 sequence reads: CSARDRTGQGFAGANVLTF. CDR3 DNA sequence: TGCAGTGCTAGAGATCGGACGGGACAGGGGTTCGCTGGGGCCAACGTCCTGACTTTC.

This clonotype occurred many times. The chain employs TRBV10-3 and TRBJ2-7, with 8 bases fitting TRBD2. V lost 10 bases to trimming and J lost 5 bases; unmatched junction nucleotides: 16. The CDR3 consists of 15 residues. Germline V CDR1 and CDR2: ENHRY, SYGVKD. The CDR3 region has the DNA TGTGCCACCCAGACGAAAGCGGGAGAATTCAACGAGCAGTACTTC. Residues: CATQTKAGEFNEQYF.

This clonotype appeared a few times. This clone may be a read error of a much larger clone one base away. The chain has TRBV28 and TRBJ2-4, with D perhaps assigned TRBD1 or TRBD2 (5 bases each). Germline CDR1 and CDR2: MDHEN and SYDVKM. The CDR3 length is 15 residues. Trimming stripped 6 bases from V and 4 bases from J, with 16 bases between. The CDR3 DNA follows: TGTGCCAGCAGCCGATCTGGGGGACCGAAAAACATTCAGTACTTC. This codes for CASSRSGGPKNIQYF.

This clonotype was seen repeatedly, ten times or more. The rearrangement links TRBV24-1 to TRBJ1-5, with a tentative D call TRBD1 (5 bases). Germline values: CDR1 KGHDR, CDR2 SFDVKD. CDR3 size: 12 residues. Trimming stripped 4 bases from V and 5 bases from J, with 5 bases between. The CDR3 spells CATSDRDQPQHF. Here the CDR3 DNA reads TGTGCCACCAGTGACAGGGATCAGCCCCAGCATTTT.

This clonotype occurred once. V gene TRBV6-1 combines with J gene TRBJ2-5; TRBD1 agrees at 10 bases. J lost 5 bases, V lost 6 bases, and 3 bases had no gene match. CDR3 length equals 13 residues. In germline, CDR1 is MNHNS, CDR2 SASEGT. The CDR3 protein is CASRLTGGETQYF. The CDR3 DNA reads TGTGCCAGCAGATTGACAGGGGGCGAGACCCAGTACTTC.

This clonotype was seen a few times. The chain carries TRBV4-1 and TRBJ1-5; D is uncertain. The V and J ends lost 1 base and 2 bases respectively, with 9 bases between them. This CDR3 region has 15 residues. CDR1 and CDR2 (germline): MGHRA, YSYEKL. CDR3 DNA: TGCGCCAGCAGCCAAGTCAGCGCTGGCAATCAGCCCCAGCATTTT. It specifies CASSQVSAGNQPQHF.

This clonotype was recorded at least ten times. This rearrangement joins TRBV30 to TRBJ2-7; D may be TRBD1 (5 bases). The CDR3 sequence is 14 residues long. Per the germline V gene, CDR1 is GTSNPN and CDR2 is SVGIG (reference sequence). Trimming took off 7 bases at V and 4 bases at J, with 20 bases between the two ends. CDR3 loop: CALNSDRSYYEQYF. Here the CDR3 DNA reads TGTGCCTTAAACTCCGACAGATCATATTACGAGCAGTACTTC.

With respect to this clonotype: A much larger clone sits a single nucleotide away, making a read error possible. The conserved phenylalanine or tryptophan normally closing the CDR3 is absent here, so this likely arose from a read error. This chain uses TRBV6-5 with TRBJ1-1; D remains unclear. Looked up from germline, CDR1 is MNHEY and CDR2 is SVGAGI. The CDR3 has 15 amino acids. V was shortened by 8 bases and J by 5 bases, with 21 bases between the two germline ends. The CDR3 bases are TGTGCCAGCTATGTTAGCGGCACACTTGGGACTGAAGCTTTCGTT. It specifies CASYVSGTLGTEAFV.

This clonotype was seen ten or more times. The chain links TRBV27 to TRBJ2-7; D is unclear. Germline loops: CDR1 MNHEY, CDR2 SMNVEV (reference sequence). The CDR3 extends over 14 amino acids. Trimming took off 5 bases at V and 2 bases at J, with 13 bases between the two ends. This CDR3 is CASSLFFGAYEQYF. Here the CDR3 DNA reads TGTGCCAGCAGTCTCTTTTTTGGGGCCTACGAGCAGTACTTC.

At least ten counts were recorded for this clonotype. The rearrangement joins TRBV6-1 to TRBJ1-2; TRBD1 might be the D (6 bases). Trimming removed 6 bases at V and 8 bases at J, with 16 bases between. The CDR3 has 13 residues. Per the germline V gene, CDR1 is MNHNS and CDR2 is SASEGT. The CDR3 sequence is CASRTQGPGGYTF. The CDR3 bases are TGTGCCAGCAGGACACAGGGACCAGGGGGCTACACCTTC.

As for this clonotype: Being one base from a much bigger clone, this may be a read error. This sequence joins TRBV12-3 or TRBV12-4 and TRBJ2-2; D is possibly TRBD1 (6 bases). This CDR3 is 17 amino acids long. V lost 5 bases and J 1 base, leaving 17 bases between the germline ends. The CDR3 nucleotides read TGTGCCAGCAGTGCTCCTGGCTGGGGGCTGAACACCGGGGAGCTGTTTTTT. Translation: CASSAPGWGLNTGELFF.

In its sample, this clonotype was seen a few times. This chain connects TRBV15 to TRBJ2-5; D perhaps matches TRBD2 (6 bases). The CDR3 length is 14 residues. Germline V lookup: CDR1 LNHNV, CDR2 YYDKDF (reference sequence). The germline V and J ends were trimmed by 0 bases and 5 bases, with 10 bases remaining between them. CDR3 residues: CATSRDWGVETQYF. The DNA for the CDR3 is TGTGCCACCAGCAGAGATTGGGGGGTGGAGACCCAGTACTTC.

The chain is built from TRBV12-3 or TRBV12-4 and TRBJ1-5; D is possibly TRBD1 (5 bases). V dropped 6 bases and J dropped 9 bases, with 12 bases sitting between them. The CDR3 has 12 residues. The CDR3 loop reads CASSQPRGPQHF. The CDR3, as DNA: TGTGCCAGCAGCCAACCTAGGGGGCCCCAGCATTTT.

This clonotype was seen a handful of times. The chain employs TRBV28 and TRBJ1-1; D is unresolved. The ends were cut back, 8 bases at V and 3 bases at J, with 13 bases in the middle. The CDR3 loop spans 13 amino acids. The germline CDR1 and CDR2 sequences are MDHEN and SYDVKM. CDR3 sequence reads: CASYASRHTEAFF. The CDR3 region has the DNA TGTGCCAGCTACGCCAGCCGGCACACTGAAGCTTTCTTT.